This T cell receptor beta chain originates from a study of radiotherapy plus CTLA-4 blockade in lung cancer. Of note for this clone: Its antigen is as yet unknown.

V was clipped by 3 bases and J by 4 bases; unmatched bases: 6. The CDR3 has 15 residues. Per germline, CDR1 LNHDA and CDR2 SQIVND (reference sequence). TCRdb's table, derived via immunoSEQ multiplex PCR, lists solely in-frame clones and lacks some. The sample contains under 65,000 clones, around 75% of which appear only once. Focal radiation was given together with CTLA-4 blockade (ipilimumab) to patients with chemo-refractory metastatic non-small-cell lung cancer. Findings and limits, study-wide: Tumor-derived TCR clones expanded in blood after radiotherapy plus ipilimumab. Among reported predictors of response, early blood T cell clone dynamics with interferon-beta performed best.

The chain is built from TRBV19 and TRBJ1-1, with 9 bases matching TRBD1. The source was peripheral blood, collected from a patient treated with radiotherapy plus ipilimumab. This receptor was taken from a human donor with non-small cell lung cancer who had a complete response to radiotherapy plus ipilimumab. The CDR3 bases are TGTGCCAGTAGTATTGCTGGACAGGGGAGCACTGAAGCTTTCTTT. The encoded protein is CASSIAGQGSTEAFF.